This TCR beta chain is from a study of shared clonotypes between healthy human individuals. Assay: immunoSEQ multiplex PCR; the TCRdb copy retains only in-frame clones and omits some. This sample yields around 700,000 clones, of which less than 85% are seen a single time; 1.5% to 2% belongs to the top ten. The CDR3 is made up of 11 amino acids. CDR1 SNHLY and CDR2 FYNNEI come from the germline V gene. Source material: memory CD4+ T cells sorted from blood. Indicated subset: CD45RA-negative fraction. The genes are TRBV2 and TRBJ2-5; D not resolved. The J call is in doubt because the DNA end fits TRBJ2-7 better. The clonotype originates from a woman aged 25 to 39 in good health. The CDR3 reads CASSKIYEQYF. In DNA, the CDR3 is TGTGCCAGCAGTAAAATCTACGAGCAGTACTTC.